This T cell receptor beta chain appears in the sequencing data of a study of blood T cell repertoires in COVID-19 (dated by TCRdb to about 2020). Context from the whole study: The collaborator samples originated in the United States, Italy and Spain and spanned the acute and convalescent phases of COVID-19. Samples were obtained from the ongoing ImmuneRACE study (first 160 participants) and from over 1,000 subjects provided by 6 global collaborators. The prospective study material was composed of cDNA or gDNA derived from T cells, B-cell-depleted T cells, or PBMCs. Deeply sampled blood TCRbeta repertoires from subjects exposed to, actively infected with, or recovered from COVID-19 were included in the dataset. The sample metadata nearly always contained a de-identified subject ID, COVID-19 status, age in years and sex. Where available, HLA class I and class II types were obtained from metadata supplied by the sample provider rather than from assay-based typing. A freely available public database, intended as a resource for researchers studying the immune response to SARS-CoV-2, is where the repertoires were released. The full study reports these points: Clinical and demographic metadata were provided uncurated, with the amount varying by source and participant.

TCRbeta CDR3 regions were amplified from genomic DNA using the immunoSEQ Assay, a bias-controlled multiplex PCR. The authors' analysis ran thus. Nucleated cell counts per sample were estimated from amplification of reference gene primers within the assay. To quantify the absolute abundance of each unique TCRbeta CDR3 rearrangement, sequence reads were collapsed and filtered. For each sample, productive Simpson clonality was calculated by taking the square root of Simpson's diversity index across productive rearrangements. The immuneACCESS repertoire file appears here via TCRdb, limited to in-frame rearrangements. These files lack a portion of the clones; in checked studies, under half of the deficit traces to unresolved V genes, and the cause of the others is not known. The D gene and trimming were derived from the DNA, and the V and J assignments and clone size from that table. For this sample the table gives under 45,000 clones, of which under 80% were detected only once. The top ten clones comprise about 27% of the sample.

V is trimmed back by 2 bases and J by 4 bases, and the junction contains 8 bases that no gene match accounts for. Measured from the cysteine to the phenylalanine, the CDR3 is 16 residues long. The CDR3 DNA has 48 bases and is translated from base 1. CDR1 and CDR2 were assigned from the germline V gene as MRHNA and SNTAGT. As to this clone: There is no known antigen for this receptor. No per-base quality is available; no much larger clone lies one base away.

Whole blood was collected in K2EDTA tubes by collaborating institutions according to the institutions' own protocols. For TCRbeta analysis, collaborator samples were shipped as frozen whole blood, as isolated PBMCs, or as DNA extracted from either sample type. The sample comprised peripheral blood. The receptor comes from an elderly man with acute or convalescent COVID-19. The rearrangement joined TRBV6-4 to TRBJ2-1; TRBD1 lines up with 7 middle nucleotides. The nucleotides are TGTGCCAGCAGTGACGACGGTAGGGGGCATTACAATGAGCAGTTCTTC. It encodes CASSDDGRGHYNEQFF.